The clone carrying this T cell receptor (beta chain) has just one count. Trimming took 0 bases from V and 7 from J, leaving 4 bases between them. CDR1 and CDR2 (germline): SGHNT, YYREEE (reference sequence). CDR3 length equals 11 residues. The data were obtained in a study of shared clonotypes between healthy human individuals. Some clones are missing from TCRdb's copy, which holds only in-frame ones; the method was immunoSEQ multiplex PCR. The table includes about a million clones, about three quarters detected once. The chain combines TRBV5-4 with TRBJ1-1, with D unresolved. This TCR was sampled from a man in his late teens or twenties in good health. Source material: memory CD4+ T cells sorted from blood. Subset specified: CD45RA-negative fraction. Written as DNA, the CDR3 is TGTGCCAGCAGCTTGGACGGTGAAGCTTTCTTT. This gives the protein CASSLDGEAFF.